This is a list of T cell receptor beta chains from one sample in a study of human T cells and chemical hapten exposure. TCRdb reprocessed the RACE reads with MiXCR, giving one entry per CDR3 protein. The sample shows approximately 74,000 distinct CDR3 sequences, approximately 35% of them seen only once. The source was whole blood, collected in connection with sensitization to the hapten diphenylcyclopropenone (DPC). The receptors come from a man aged 35 to 55 with alopecia areata. Some clones in this sample may be carry-over from other donors' samples. Each CDR3 is given with its conserved first and last residue. The order of the fields is V gene, CDR3 length, clone size, J gene, D gene, CDR3 protein, CDR3 DNA. The D gene is left open where the match is weak. Size values are once, few and many counts, or a class for expanded clones, and some rows have none.

>TRBV11-2|12|.|TRBJ1-2|.
CASSLVANGYTF
TGTGCCAGCAGCTTAGTGGCAAATGGCTACACCTTC
>TRBV20-1|13|few|TRBJ2-7|.
CSARDVRTYEQYF
TGCAGTGCTAGAGACGTCAGGACCTACGAGCAGTACTTC
>TRBV12-3/TRBV12-4|15|.|TRBJ2-3|TRBD2
CASSPRTSSADTQYF
TGTGCCAGCAGCCCTAGGACTAGTTCGGCGGATACGCAGTATTTT
>TRBV2|13|few|TRBJ2-7|TRBD2
CASHWREKYEQYF
TGTGCCAGCCACTGGCGGGAGAAGTACGAGCAGTACTTC
>TRBV7-8|16|.|TRBJ2-1|TRBD2
CASSPGTSGGRGEQFF
TGTGCCAGCAGCCCGGGGACTAGCGGGGGGCGGGGAGAGCAGTTCTTC
>TRBV20-1|16|few|TRBJ2-7|TRBD2
CSAYSPLAGLSYEQYF
TGCAGTGCTTATAGTCCGCTAGCGGGACTGTCCTACGAGCAGTACTTC
>TRBV11-3|12|few|TRBJ2-1|.
CASSFTGKEQFF
TGTGCCAGCAGCTTCACGGGAAAAGAGCAGTTCTTC
>TRBV6-2/TRBV6-3|13|.|TRBJ2-7|TRBD1
CATARTGAYEQYF
TGTGCCACCGCTCGGACAGGGGCCTACGAGCAGTACTTC
>TRBV7-2|16|.|TRBJ2-1|.
CASSSRGKTSYNEQFF
TGTGCCAGCAGCTCTAGGGGGAAGACCTCCTACAATGAGCAGTTCTTC
>TRBV7-2|13|few|TRBJ1-5|.
CASSLAVNQPQHF
TGTGCCAGCAGCTTAGCTGTAAATCAGCCCCAGCATTTT
>TRBV28|17|.|TRBJ2-1|.
CASSPSPSMEAENEQFF
TGTGCCAGCAGTCCAAGCCCAAGCATGGAGGCGGAAAATGAGCAGTTCTTC
>TRBV10-2|12|.|TRBJ2-5|.
CAGRRHSETQYF
TGCGCCGGACGGAGGCATAGCGAGACCCAGTACTTC
>TRBV10-3|20|few|TRBJ2-6|.
CAISDSDTDSAFSGANVLTF
TGTGCCATCAGTGATAGCGATACGGACAGCGCTTTTTCTGGGGCCAACGTCCTGACTTTC
>TRBV9|14|.|TRBJ2-1|TRBD2
CASSSSSGGVEQFF
TGTGCCAGCAGCTCGTCTAGCGGGGGGGTTGAGCAGTTCTTC
>TRBV9|16|few|TRBJ2-2|TRBD2
CASSVGSGTSDRELFF
TGTGCCAGCAGCGTGGGGAGCGGGACTAGCGATCGGGAGCTGTTTTTT
>TRBV2|14|.|TRBJ2-1|TRBD2
CASTVVAGVDEQFF
TGTGCCAGCACCGTGGTAGCGGGGGTGGATGAGCAGTTCTTC
>TRBV29-1|12|.|TRBJ1-1|TRBD1
CSVNRGRTEAFF
TGCAGCGTTAACAGGGGGCGGACTGAAGCTTTCTTT